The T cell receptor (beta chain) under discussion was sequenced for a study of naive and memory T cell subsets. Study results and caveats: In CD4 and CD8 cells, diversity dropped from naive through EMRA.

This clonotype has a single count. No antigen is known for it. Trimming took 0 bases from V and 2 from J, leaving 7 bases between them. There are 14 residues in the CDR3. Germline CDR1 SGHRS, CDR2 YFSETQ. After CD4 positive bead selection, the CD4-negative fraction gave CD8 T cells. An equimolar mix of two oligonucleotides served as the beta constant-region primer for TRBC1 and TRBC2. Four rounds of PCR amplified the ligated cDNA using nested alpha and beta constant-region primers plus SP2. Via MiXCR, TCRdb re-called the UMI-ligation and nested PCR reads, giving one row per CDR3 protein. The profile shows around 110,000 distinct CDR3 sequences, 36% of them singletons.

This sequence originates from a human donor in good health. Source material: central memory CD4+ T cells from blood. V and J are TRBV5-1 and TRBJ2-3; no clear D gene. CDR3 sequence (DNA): TGCGCCAGCAGCTTGGAGGGATACACAGATACGCAGTATTTT. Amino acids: CASSLEGYTDTQYF.